This T cell receptor (beta chain) was observed in a study of shared clonotypes between healthy human individuals. Whole-study results and caveats: Naive CD4 clonotypes overlapped across a handful of donors at roughly 5.1%. Clonotypes not shared had lower generation probabilities than those common to all four donors.

V was clipped by 8 bases and J by 6 bases, with 10 bases between them. The germline gives CDR1 SNHLY, CDR2 FYNNEI. The CDR3 has 11 residues. Turning to this clone: The antigen remains undetermined.

Using immunoSEQ multiplex PCR, the repertoire was profiled, and TCRdb retains in-frame clones only, with some absent. The table has 2 million to 3 million clones, 85% to 95% seen once. The rearrangement uses TRBV2 and TRBJ1-1, with D hard to call. The origin of this receptor is a man between 18 and 35 years old in good health. Input material: naive CD4+ T cells sorted from blood. Subset reported: CD45RA+ positively selected. CDR3 loop: CASQQWAEAFF. Written as DNA, the CDR3 is TGTGCCAGCCAACAGTGGGCTGAAGCTTTCTTT.